The rows below give T cell receptor beta chains drawn from one sample of a study of T cells after posttransplantation cyclophosphamide. Libraries were prepared by immunoSEQ multiplex PCR; TCRdb keeps only in-frame clonotypes and omits some of them. The repertoire yields 30,000 to 45,000 clones, none seen only once; the top ten contain roughly 1.1%. The sequencing sample was made of PBMCs. The receptors come from a girl aged 5-17 years in good health, CMV-negative, and a related stem cell transplant donor. The conserved cysteine and the conserved F or W are not part of the CDR3 here.

TRBJ1-1 | TRBV6-5 | ASQGRGGEAF
TRBJ2-1 | TRBV28 | ASSWMASGRGGPRGEQF
TRBJ2-6 | TRBV30 | AWRLSGANVLT
TRBJ1-3 | TRBV27 | ASSLMTGNTIY
TRBJ2-6 | TRBV5-4 | ASSDQGPGANVLT
TRBJ1-6 | TRBV14 | ASSQGAGLGSPLH
TRBJ2-3 | TRBV9 | ASQGIAGGPDTQY
TRBJ2-7 | TRBV28 | ASWPSGSSYEQY
TRBJ1-2 | TRBV20-1 | SVRQGRDT
TRBJ2-2 | TRBV4-2 | ASSQGQEHTGELF
TRBJ2-7 | TRBV15 | AASPDRGPYEQY
TRBJ2-7 | TRBV18 | ASSPPSKGGPYEQY
TRBJ1-5 | TRBV7-2 | ASSLRGGGNQPQH
TRBJ1-5 | TRBV5-6 | ASSRHPNQPQH
TRBJ2-4 | TRBV14 | ASSRTSGGWDIQY
TRBJ2-3 | TRBV27 | ASSPPVTDTQY
TRBJ2-2 | TRBV7-2 | ASSFLGGENTGELF
TRBJ2-1 | TRBV19 | ASRGSAGDHNEQF
TRBJ1-2 | TRBV7-3 | ASSPTGTGIYGYT
TRBJ2-7 | TRBV5-1 | ASSWGGGIRYEQY